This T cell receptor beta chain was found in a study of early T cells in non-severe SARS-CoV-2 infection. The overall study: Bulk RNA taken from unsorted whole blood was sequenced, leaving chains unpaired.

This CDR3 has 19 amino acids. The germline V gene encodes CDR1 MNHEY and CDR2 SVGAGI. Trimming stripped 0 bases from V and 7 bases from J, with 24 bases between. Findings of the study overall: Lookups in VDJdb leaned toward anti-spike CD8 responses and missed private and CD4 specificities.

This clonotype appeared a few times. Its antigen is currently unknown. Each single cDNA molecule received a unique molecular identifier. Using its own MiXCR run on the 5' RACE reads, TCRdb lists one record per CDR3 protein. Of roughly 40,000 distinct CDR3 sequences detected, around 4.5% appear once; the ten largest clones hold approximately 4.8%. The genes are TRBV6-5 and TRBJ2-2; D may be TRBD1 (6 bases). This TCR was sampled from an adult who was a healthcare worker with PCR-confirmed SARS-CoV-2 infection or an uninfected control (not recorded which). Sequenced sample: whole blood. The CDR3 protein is CASSYSMFREQQGNGELFF. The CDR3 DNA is TGTGCCAGCAGTTACTCGATGTTCAGGGAACAACAGGGAAACGGGGAGCTGTTTTTT.